The 31 T cell receptor beta chains in this list originate from one sample, sequenced in a study of T cell repertoires in cytomegalovirus infection. TCRdb fed the reads into MiXCR, producing one record per CDR3 protein. This table holds roughly 920,000 distinct CDR3 sequences, about 33% found once. For these receptors, no antigen is known. The starting material was cultured CD8+ T cells from PBMCs, obtained from culture after CMV antigen stimulation. These receptors were collected from a human donor in good health (CMV status not recorded). Some clones in this sample may be carry-over from other donors' samples.

This clonotype has just a few counts. The V gene is TRBV11-1, the J gene TRBJ2-1, with 10 bases aligning to TRBD1. The ends lost 4 bases at V and 4 bases at J; junction bases unmatched: 7. Germline assignment: CDR1 SGHAT and CDR2 FQDESV (reference sequence). The CDR3 contains 16 residues. CDR3: CASSYPGQGVYNEQFF. The CDR3 bases are TGTGCCAGCAGCTACCCCGGACAGGGGGTTTACAATGAGCAGTTCTTC. Looking up the rest from reference TRBV11-1 and TRBJ2-1 gives the full variable domain: EAEVAQSPRYKITEKSQAVAFWCDPISGHATLYWYRQILGQGPELLVQFQDESVVDDSQLPKDRFSAERLKGVDSTLKIQPAELGDSAMYLCASSYPGQGVYNEQFFGPGTRLTVL.

This clonotype was observed a handful of times. The CDR3 sequence: CASRKASGGHNEQFF. The CDR3 nucleotides are TGCGCCAGCAGGAAAGCTAGCGGGGGACACAATGAGCAGTTCTTC. The chain employs TRBV4-3 and TRBJ2-1; the match to TRBD2 covers 10 bases. The trim removed 6 bases at V and 5 bases at J, leaving 7 bases unmatched. Germline V CDR1 and CDR2: LGHNA, YSLEER. The CDR3 has 15 residues.

The genes are TRBV28 and TRBJ1-6, with D tentatively TRBD1 (5 bases). V lost 3 bases, J lost 0 bases, and 15 bases lay in between. The germline V gene has CDR1 MDHEN and CDR2 SYDVKM. The CDR3 contains 18 residues. CDR3: CASSLIPGAVSYNSPLHF. The CDR3, as DNA: TGTGCCAGCAGTTTGATCCCCGGGGCCGTCTCCTATAATTCACCCCTCCACTTT.

This clonotype has just a few counts. This sequence joins TRBV20-1 and TRBJ2-3, with a weak D call TRBD2 (5 bases). Trimming shortened V by 3 bases and J by 0 bases, and 10 bases separated the two germline ends. CDR3 size: 14 residues. CDR1 DFQATT and CDR2 SNEGSKA come from the germline V gene (reference sequence). CDR3 sequence: CSASSAGSTDTQYF. CDR3 nucleotide sequence: TGCAGTGCTAGCTCGGCGGGTAGCACAGATACGCAGTATTTT.

This clonotype was seen repeatedly, ten times or more. The genes are TRBV4-1 and TRBJ2-1; D possibly uses TRBD1 or TRBD2 (5 bases each). V gave up 1 base and J gave up 15 bases, with 16 bases separating them. Germline CDR1 MGHRA, CDR2 YSYEKL. This CDR3 region has 13 residues. The CDR3 DNA sequence: TGCGCCAGCAGCCAAGTGGCCGGGACCTGGGGGTTCTTC. Encoded protein: CASSQVAGTWGFF.

This clonotype occurred a few times. V usage is TRBV7-9 and J usage is TRBJ2-4; TRBD1 might be the D (6 bases). Trimming removed 3 bases at V and 1 base at J, with 13 bases between. The CDR3 is 16 amino acids. Per the germline V gene, CDR1 is SEHNR and CDR2 is FQNEAQ (reference sequence). The CDR3 sequence: CASSFQQGRAKNIQYF. The CDR3 region has the DNA TGTGCCAGCAGCTTTCAACAGGGAAGGGCCAAAAACATTCAGTACTTC.

This chain links TRBV4-3 with TRBJ1-1; 10 bases are a match to TRBD1. Germline values: CDR1 LGHNA, CDR2 YSLEER. This CDR3 is 14 amino acids long. The ends lost 4 bases at V and 6 bases at J; junction bases unmatched: 5. CDR3 coding DNA: TGCGCCAGCAGCCGAGGGACAGGGGTCCCTGAAGCTTTCTTT. It specifies CASSRGTGVPEAFF.

V is TRBV7-6 and J is TRBJ2-1; 8 bases agree with TRBD2. V gave up 11 bases and J gave up 4 bases; unmatched junction bases: 10. Germline V lookup: CDR1 SGHVS, CDR2 FNYEAQ. This CDR3 is built from 14 residues. The CDR3 here is CALPQRGSYNEQFF. Written as DNA, the CDR3 is TGTGCCTTACCTCAGCGGGGGTCTTACAATGAGCAGTTCTTC.

The sample holds a few counts of this clonotype. J is TRBJ2-1 and V is TRBV5-1; TRBD1 matches at 8 bases. Looked up from germline, CDR1 is SGHRS and CDR2 is YFSETQ. After removal of 4 bases from V and 10 bases from J, the junction contained 7 bases not matched to a gene. The CDR3 runs 13 residues. The CDR3 DNA follows: TGCGCCAGCAGCGTGACAGGGGCCGGGGAGCAGTTCTTC. It encodes CASSVTGAGEQFF.

This clonotype turned up a few times. This chain uses TRBV6-2 or TRBV6-3 with TRBJ2-3; D not certain. CDR1 is MNHEY and CDR2 is SVGEGT in the germline V gene. The CDR3 spans 13 residues. The V and J ends lost 5 bases and 3 bases respectively, with 9 bases between them. The CDR3 DNA follows: TGTGCCAGCAGTACACGGATTACAGATACGCAGTATTTT. Amino acid sequence: CASSTRITDTQYF.

The chain combines TRBV19 with TRBJ1-4, with 7 nucleotides matching TRBD1. The CDR3 is made up of 14 amino acids. The germline V gene has CDR1 LNHDA and CDR2 SQIVND (reference sequence). J lost 6 bases, V lost 7 bases, and 8 bases had no gene match. The CDR3 coding sequence is TGTGCCAGTACCCGGACAGGTTTTTATGAAAAACTGTTTTTT. Protein: CASTRTGFYEKLFF. Together with reference TRBV19 and TRBJ1-4, the CDR3 gives the full variable domain: DGGITQSPKYLFRKEGQNVTLSCEQNLNHDAMYWYRQDPGQGLRLIYYSQIVNDFQKGDIAEGYSVSREKKESFPLTVTSAQKNPTAFYLCASTRTGFYEKLFFGSGTQLSVL.

This chain links TRBV27 with TRBJ1-1, with D unclear. Germline CDR1 reads MNHEY; CDR2 reads SMNVEV (reference sequence). Trimming shortened V by 2 bases and J by 5 bases, and 15 bases separated the two germline ends. The CDR3 is made up of 15 amino acids. CDR3 coding DNA: TGTGCCAGCAGTTTAGCCGGATTTCGAGGGACTGAAGCTTTCTTT. Translation: CASSLAGFRGTEAFF.

This clonotype was seen a handful of times. This rearrangement joins TRBV6-2 or TRBV6-3 to TRBJ2-2; D ambiguous. Per the germline V gene, CDR1 is MNHEY and CDR2 is SVGEGT. V was pared by 4 bases and J by 6 bases, with 12 bases between. This CDR3 contains 14 residues. CDR3 sequence (DNA): TGTGCCAGCAGTTTGGGTGGGTATGCCGGGGAGCTGTTTTTT. Amino acid sequence: CASSLGGYAGELFF.

This clonotype showed up just a few times. A much more abundant neighbour one base away suggests this may be a read error. The rearrangement uses TRBV6-2 or TRBV6-3 and TRBJ1-5; perhaps TRBD1 as D (6 bases). Between the trimmed V and J ends, which lost 2 bases and 5 bases, there was a span of 7 bases. The germline CDR1 and CDR2 sequences are MNHEY and SVGEGT. There are 13 residues in the CDR3. In nucleotides, the CDR3 is TGTGCCAGCAGTTACCCAGGGGATCAGCCCCAGCATTTT. Its protein product is CASSYPGDQPQHF.

This clonotype was detected once. The chain has TRBV13 and TRBJ2-7; the D gene could be TRBD1 or TRBD2 (5 bases each). Germline CDR1 and CDR2: PRHDT and FYEKMQ (reference sequence). V was cut by 1 base and J by 2 bases, with 12 bases left in between. This CDR3 contains 15 residues. CDR3: CASSLARDGTYEQYF. Written as DNA, the CDR3 is TGTGCCAGCAGCTTAGCCCGGGACGGCACCTACGAGCAGTACTTC.

The CDR3: CASSFLSDRKETQYF. CDR3 DNA sequence: TGTGCCAGCAGCTTCCTCTCGGACAGGAAAGAGACCCAGTACTTC. This chain connects TRBV7-8 to TRBJ2-5; 7 bases are shared with TRBD1. Germline loops: CDR1 SGHVS, CDR2 FQNEAQ. The J segment lost 3 bases and the V segment lost 3 bases, leaving 7 bases of the junction unmatched. CDR3 length: 15 residues.

This clonotype has only a few counts. The CDR3 spells CASSNDSPLHF. The CDR3 bases are TGTGCCAGTAGTAATGATTCACCCCTCCACTTT. The chain is built from TRBV19 and TRBJ1-6; no reliable D call. V was cut by 4 bases and J by 8 bases, with 3 bases left in between. The CDR3 runs to 11 residues. Germline values: CDR1 LNHDA, CDR2 SQIVND (reference sequence).

This clonotype was recorded a few times. The chain combines TRBV7-9 with TRBJ1-3; no reliable D call. Trimming cost V 1 base and J 2 bases, with 6 bases left between them. Looked up from germline, CDR1 is SEHNR and CDR2 is FQNEAQ (reference sequence). CDR3 length: 14 amino acids. CDR3 amino acids: CASSLVEPGNTIYF. For the CDR3, the DNA is TGTGCCAGCAGCTTAGTTGAGCCTGGAAACACCATATATTTT.

On this clonotype itself: A much larger clone differs from this one at a single base, so this may be a read error. The chain carries TRBV6-5 and TRBJ1-6; D call uncertain. V lost 10 bases, J lost 7 bases, and 20 bases lay in between. The length of the CDR3 is 15 residues. CDR1 is MNHEY and CDR2 is SVGAGI in the germline V gene. In nucleotides, the CDR3 is TGTGCCAACAGCCACCACTCCCTCACAAATTCACCCCTCCACTTT. Amino acids: CANSHHSLTNSPLHF.

This clonotype was seen ten or more times. The chain carries TRBV7-6 and TRBJ2-3; 8 bases fit TRBD1. J gave up 6 bases and V 1 base, and 9 bases lay outside the gene matches. Germline CDR1 and CDR2: SGHVS and FNYEAQ. The CDR3 length is 16 residues. Here the CDR3 reads CASSLEPGQGVDTQYF. CDR3 in DNA: TGTGCCAGCAGCTTAGAACCCGGACAGGGAGTGGATACGCAGTATTTT.

Concerning this clonotype itself: At one end the junction does not follow the germline gene, possibly because of a read error. CDR3 loop: CASGQGLGETRYF. The DNA for the CDR3 is TGCGCCAGCGGACAGGGGTTGGGAGAGACCCGGTACTTC. The rearrangement links TRBV5-1 to TRBJ2-5; TRBD1 matches at 9 bases. The CDR3 runs to 13 residues. Germline V gives CDR1 SGHRS, CDR2 YFSETQ.

The genes are TRBV4-1 and TRBJ2-5; maybe TRBD2 (5 bases). This CDR3 has 15 residues. Trimming took 3 bases from V and 3 from J, leaving 14 bases between them. The germline CDR1 and CDR2 sequences are MGHRA and YSYEKL. As DNA, the CDR3 is TGCGCCAGCAGCCATACGTGGCGAGCGGAAGAGACCCAGTACTTC. Translating gives CASSHTWRAEETQYF.

This clonotype occurred many times. The rearrangement links TRBV10-3 to TRBJ1-2; tentatively, D is TRBD1 (5 bases). Germline CDR1 ENHRY, CDR2 SYGVKD. The CDR3 loop spans 12 amino acids. With 6 bases removed from V and 8 bases from J, the gap between germline ends came to 13 bases. The CDR3 reads CAISPRGGGYTF. The CDR3 DNA reads TGTGCCATCAGCCCACGGGGCGGCGGCTACACCTTC.

This clonotype was counted between two and nine times. V and J are TRBV5-6 and TRBJ2-5; 9 bases agree with TRBD2. J gave up 2 bases and V 2 bases, and 7 bases lay outside the gene matches. The CDR3 runs 16 residues. Germline lookup yields CDR1 SGHDT and CDR2 YYEEEE. CDR3 residues: CASSFFTSGPQETQYF. CDR3 in DNA: TGTGCCAGCAGCTTTTTCACTAGCGGGCCTCAAGAGACCCAGTACTTC.

The chain carries TRBV9 and TRBJ2-5, with D perhaps TRBD2 (8 bases). The CDR3 runs to 16 residues. Trimming took off 6 bases at V and 5 bases at J, with 23 bases between the two ends. The germline V gene encodes CDR1 SGDLS and CDR2 YYNGEE. The CDR3 bases are TGTGCCAGCACCCTTGCCGGGGGGGACAGCCCGGAGACCCAGTACTTC. Protein sequence: CASTLAGGDSPETQYF. Full variable domain (remainder filled in from reference TRBV9 and TRBJ2-5): DSGVTQTPKHLITATGQRVTLRCSPRSGDLSVYWYQQSLDQGLQFLIQYYNGEERAKGNILERFSAQQFPDLHSELNLSSLELGDSALYFCASTLAGGDSPETQYFGPGTRLLVL.

This clonotype has only a few counts. The rearrangement uses TRBV28 and TRBJ2-1; perhaps D is TRBD1 or TRBD2 (5 bases each). The CDR3 is 14 amino acids. Germline loops: CDR1 MDHEN, CDR2 SYDVKM. Trimming removed 6 bases from V and 6 bases from J, with 15 bases in between. CDR3 loop: CASRSSGTPNEQFF. The CDR3 coding sequence is TGTGCCAGCAGATCTTCCGGGACCCCCAATGAGCAGTTCTTC.

J is TRBJ2-1 and V is TRBV9; D is ambiguous. Looked up from germline, CDR1 is SGDLS and CDR2 is YYNGEE. This CDR3 is built from 12 residues. Trimming removed 0 bases from V and 6 bases from J, with 4 bases in between. The CDR3 sequence: CASSVDLNEQFF. The CDR3 coding sequence is TGTGCCAGCAGCGTAGATCTCAATGAGCAGTTCTTC.

The rearrangement links TRBV5-6 to TRBJ2-7; D may be TRBD1 or TRBD2 (5 bases each). CDR1 and CDR2 (germline): SGHDT, YYEEEE. V lost 4 bases to trimming and J lost 6 bases, with 17 bases between them. This CDR3 is 14 amino acids long. CDR3 sequence: CASSPGTATAEQYV. The CDR3 bases are TGTGCCAGCAGCCCAGGGACGGCGACAGCCGAGCAGTACGTC.

This clonotype was observed at least ten times. One end of the junction is discordant with germline, which a read error may explain. The chain employs TRBV7-7 and TRBJ2-2; D remains unclear. The CDR3 spans 15 residues. Germline CDR1 is SSHAT and CDR2 is FNYEAQ (reference sequence). In nucleotides, the CDR3 is TGTGCTAGCAGCTTACGACCTGATAACACCGGGGAGCTGTTTTTT. The encoded protein is CASSLRPDNTGELFF.

The chain joins TRBV12-3 or TRBV12-4 to TRBJ1-2, with TRBD1 matching over 9 bases. Trimming removed 3 bases from V and 7 bases from J; junction bases left unmatched: 9. The CDR3 length is 15 residues. CDR3 region: CASSFLDRGRIGYTF. For the CDR3, the DNA is TGTGCCAGCAGTTTCCTGGACAGGGGACGAATTGGCTACACCTTC.

V and J are TRBV5-1 and TRBJ2-7, with D perhaps matching TRBD1 (6 bases). Germline V gene sequence: CDR1 SGHRS, CDR2 YFSETQ. Trimming removed 0 bases at V and 1 base at J, with 14 bases between. The CDR3 is 16 residues long. The CDR3 here is CASSLEFPGASYEQYV. Written as DNA, the CDR3 is TGCGCCAGCAGCTTGGAGTTCCCAGGGGCGTCCTACGAGCAGTACGTC.